This entry is about one T cell receptor (beta chain). Its target is not known. TCRdb's copy holds only in-frame clones and misses some; the assay was immunoSEQ multiplex PCR. Here the sample spans 100,000 or so clones, roughly nine tenths being singletons. This record comes from a study of T cell responses to AZD1222 COVID-19 vaccine. Study-wide context: Analyses pooled second doses at about 4 or about 12 weeks. Overall study findings and caveats: Just 5 to 7 people given AZD1222 tested seropositive at baseline. Clonal diversity was possibly underestimated; the donors were predominantly white British and more often female.

V was trimmed by 6 bases and J by 3 bases, leaving 9 bases between them. The CDR3 runs 12 residues. Germline loops: CDR1 SNHLY, CDR2 FYNNEI. V and J are TRBV2 and TRBJ2-7; D is unclear. The sequence derives from an adult in good health. The starting material was peripheral blood, obtained on day 0 of AZD1222 vaccination. CDR3 loop: CASRPQGYEQYF. The DNA for the CDR3 is TGTGCCAGCAGACCTCAAGGCTACGAGCAGTACTTC.